Included here is one T cell receptor (beta chain) sequence, with context. The antigen is not known. The data belong to a study of OX40 agonist ivuxolimab in advanced cancers. Study-level information: Partial responses were recorded for three patients, including one with hepatocellular carcinoma and two with cutaneous melanoma.

Germline V CDR1 and CDR2: MDHEN, SYDVKM. The CDR3 contains 10 residues. Deletions cut 5 bases from V and 8 bases from J, with 4 bases between. Study-wide results and limits: CD8+ T cells were the subset that, on average, had more expanded clones than CD4+.

Some clones are missing from TCRdb's copy, which holds only in-frame ones; the method was immunoSEQ multiplex PCR. Of more than 65,000 clones listed, 85% are singletons. The chain is built from TRBV28 and TRBJ2-1, with no clear D. The TCR comes from an adult with an advanced solid tumor such as melanoma, head and neck, liver or kidney cancer. Sequencing was performed on CD4+ or CD8+ T cells sorted from blood, taken in a trial of the OX40 agonist ivuxolimab. CDR3 region: CASSLHEQFF. In nucleotides, the CDR3 is TGTGCCAGCAGTCTTCATGAGCAGTTCTTC.